The 25 T cell receptor beta chains below come from one sample, sequenced in a study of blood T cell repertoires in COVID-19. Method: immunoSEQ multiplex PCR; TCRdb's copy keeps in-frame clones and lacks some. The table lists around 23,000 clones, 85% to 90% of them singletons, with approximately 19% in the top ten. Sequencing was performed on peripheral blood. The receptors shown here come from a human donor in a cohort sampled during active COVID-19.

The chain couples TRBV7-6 to TRBJ1-2; possible D gene TRBD1, 6 bases. The germline V gene has CDR1 SGHVS and CDR2 FNYEAQ. V gave up 1 base and J gave up 6 bases, with 18 bases separating them. The CDR3 consists of 16 residues. CDR3 nucleotide sequence: TGTGCCAGCAGCTTAGGATCCGGACAGCTCGGGGATGGCTACACCTTC. This encodes CASSLGSGQLGDGYTF. The variable domain in full, with the rest retrieved from reference TRBV7-6 and TRBJ1-2, is GAGVSQSPRYKVTKRGQDVALRCDPISGHVSLYWYRQALGQGPEFLTYFNYEAQQDKSGLPNDRFSAERPEGSISTLTIQRTEQRDSAMYRCASSLGSGQLGDGYTFGSGTRLTVV.

The rearrangement links TRBV4-1 to TRBJ1-1, with 7 bases matching TRBD1. Germline CDR1 and CDR2: MGHRA and YSYEKL. This CDR3 is built from 13 residues. J was trimmed by 6 bases and V by 4 bases; bases with no gene match: 5. CDR3 amino acids: CASSLDRVAEAFF. The CDR3 DNA sequence: TGCGCCAGCAGCCTCGACAGGGTGGCTGAAGCTTTCTTT.

The V gene is TRBV7-9, the J gene TRBJ1-4, with D maybe TRBD1 (5 bases). The V end was cut by 5 bases, the J end by 7 bases, with 17 bases between. Germline CDR1 is SEHNR and CDR2 is FQNEAQ (reference sequence). This CDR3 region has 15 residues. The CDR3 DNA sequence: TGTGCCAGCAGCCTTACCGGGACTACGGGTGAAAAACTGTTTTTT. It codes for CASSLTGTTGEKLFF.

The DNA of the CDR3 is TGTGCCAGCAGTGAACCGGAGGGACCCTCATACAATGAGCAGTTCTTC. This translates into CASSEPEGPSYNEQFF. The chain combines TRBV2 with TRBJ2-1; perhaps TRBD2 as D (6 bases). V was shortened by 2 bases and J by 4 bases, with 15 bases between the two germline ends. The CDR3 loop spans 16 amino acids. Germline-derived CDR1 and CDR2 are SNHLY and FYNNEI.

V gene TRBV18 combines with J gene TRBJ1-4; TRBD1 matches 7 bases. The CDR3 has 14 residues. J lost 6 bases, V lost 3 bases, and 4 bases had no gene match. The germline CDR1 and CDR2 sequences are KGHSH and LQKENI. This CDR3 is CASSPTGRDEKLFF. As DNA, the CDR3 is TGTGCCAGCTCACCGACAGGGCGAGATGAAAAACTGTTTTTT.

In its sample, this clone was seen once. V and J are TRBV19 and TRBJ1-1, with D possibly matching TRBD1 (6 bases). This CDR3 is built from 13 residues. V lost 4 bases, J lost 6 bases, and 12 bases lay in between. Germline lookup yields CDR1 LNHDA and CDR2 SQIVND (reference sequence). CDR3: CASSRPAGAEAFF. In nucleotides, the CDR3 is TGTGCCAGTAGTAGACCCGCAGGGGCTGAAGCTTTCTTT.

The chain has TRBV25-1 and TRBJ1-2; 7 nucleotides line up with TRBD1. In germline, CDR1 is MGHDK, CDR2 SYGVNS. V shed 4 bases and J 7 bases; nucleotides not matched to a gene: 9. There are 14 residues in the CDR3. CDR3 sequence: CASSGAYRGSGYTF. In DNA, the CDR3 is TGTGCCAGCAGTGGCGCTTACAGGGGTTCTGGCTACACCTTC.

V is TRBV5-4 and J is TRBJ2-2; 7 positions match TRBD2. Trimming removed 4 bases from V and 0 bases from J; junction bases left unmatched: 6. The CDR3 is made up of 16 amino acids. Germline-derived CDR1 and CDR2 are SGHNT and YYREEE (reference sequence). CDR3 in amino acids: CASSPPGLANTGELFF. DNA of the CDR3: TGTGCCAGCAGCCCTCCCGGACTAGCGAACACCGGGGAGCTGTTTTTT.

The chain is built from TRBV5-1 and TRBJ2-3, with D possibly being TRBD2 (6 bases). V was trimmed by 1 base and J by 0 bases, leaving 9 bases between them. The CDR3 is 15 residues long. The V gene's germline CDR1 is SGHRS and CDR2 YFSETQ. The CDR3 loop is CASSLRGDSTDTQYF. For the CDR3, the DNA is TGCGCCAGCAGCTTGCGCGGGGATAGCACAGATACGCAGTATTTT.

The chain combines TRBV4-1 with TRBJ1-2; 8 bases match TRBD1. V dropped 3 bases and J dropped 10; count of bases not matched to a gene: 10. Germline-derived CDR1 and CDR2 are MGHRA and YSYEKL. CDR3 length: 14 residues. Here the CDR3 DNA reads TGCGCCAGCAGCCAGTCCGGGACAGGATTCTCCTACACCTTC. It codes for CASSQSGTGFSYTF.

This clone was seen more than once but under ten times. The rearrangement links TRBV10-1 to TRBJ1-5, with 7 nucleotides matching TRBD1. V shed 3 bases, J shed 4 bases, and the junction held 3 bases outside the gene matches. This CDR3 region has 14 residues. From germline, CDR1 is WNHNN and CDR2 SYGVQD (reference sequence). The CDR3 DNA reads TGCGCCAGCAGTGACGGGACAGAGAATCAGCCCCAGCATTTT. This codes for CASSDGTENQPQHF.

A single count supports this clone. The CDR3: CASSLVGEETQYF. DNA for the CDR3: TGTGCCAGCAGCTTAGTCGGGGAAGAGACCCAGTACTTC. V usage is TRBV7-9 and J usage is TRBJ2-5, with D possibly TRBD2 on 5 matching bases. The CDR3 spans 13 residues. Trimming cost V 1 base and J 3 bases, with 6 bases left between them. CDR1 is SEHNR and CDR2 is FQNEAQ in the germline V gene (reference sequence).

The chain has TRBV11-3 and TRBJ2-7, with 8 bases aligning to TRBD2. This CDR3 contains 13 residues. The J segment lost 12 bases and the V segment lost 1 base, leaving 8 bases of the junction unmatched. The V gene's germline CDR1 is SGHNT and CDR2 YENEEA. The chain's CDR3 is CASSLAAGGASYF. CDR3 DNA: TGTGCCAGCAGCTTAGCCGCCGGGGGGGCCTCGTACTTC.

The rearrangement uses TRBV6-6 and TRBJ1-1, with 9 nucleotides matching TRBD1. Germline loops: CDR1 MNHNY, CDR2 SVGAGI (reference sequence). Unmatched junction bases numbered 10, after V lost 5 bases and J lost 6 bases. The CDR3 extends over 15 amino acids. The CDR3 coding sequence is TGTGCCAGCAGTATACGACAGGGGGGGGTCTCTGAAGCTTTCTTT. It specifies CASSIRQGGVSEAFF.

The gene calls are TRBV7-2 and TRBJ2-7; possibly TRBD2 for D (6 bases). The V gene lost 1 base and the J gene lost 6 bases, with 10 bases spanning the gap. Per germline, CDR1 SGHTA and CDR2 FQGNSA. The CDR3 runs 13 residues. In DNA form, the CDR3 reads TGTGCCAGCAGCTTAGGCTGGCGGGGCGAGCAGTACTTC. It yields the protein CASSLGWRGEQYF.

CDR3 region: CASSSTTGGAAEKLFF. CDR3 nucleotide sequence: TGTGCCAGCAGTTCGACGACAGGGGGCGCGGCTGAAAAACTGTTTTTT. The chain couples TRBV6-6 to TRBJ1-4, with 10 bases that match TRBD1. Unmatched junction bases numbered 9, after V lost 4 bases and J lost 7 bases. Germline CDR1 MNHNY, CDR2 SVGAGI (reference sequence). CDR3 length: 16 residues.

The V gene is TRBV19, the J gene TRBJ1-1; no clear D gene. Trimming removed 1 base at V and 5 bases at J, with 14 bases between. The germline V gene encodes CDR1 LNHDA and CDR2 SQIVND (reference sequence). The CDR3 totals 15 residues. CDR3 residues: CASSIAFEQRTEAFF. For the CDR3, the DNA is TGTGCCAGTAGTATAGCGTTCGAACAAAGAACTGAAGCTTTCTTT.

This chain's CDR3 is CASSFNRAFSGNTIYF. The CDR3, as DNA: TGTGCCAGCAGTTTTAACAGGGCTTTCTCTGGAAACACCATATATTTT. J is TRBJ1-3 and V is TRBV6-5, with D perhaps TRBD1 (6 bases). Per germline, CDR1 MNHEY and CDR2 SVGAGI. CDR3 length: 16 amino acids. The V gene lost 4 bases and the J gene lost 0 bases, with 13 bases spanning the gap.

This sequence joins TRBV27 and TRBJ2-5; D call uncertain. CDR3 size: 15 residues. Trimming left V 1 base short and J 2 bases short, with 11 bases between. The germline V gene encodes CDR1 MNHEY and CDR2 SMNVEV (reference sequence). The DNA of the CDR3 is TGTGCCAGCAGTTTATGGCAGGCCCGACAAGAGACCCAGTACTTC. Encoded protein: CASSLWQARQETQYF.

The CDR3, as DNA: TGTGCCAGCGGACTAGCGGGAGGGCTCGAGCAGTACTTC. Translation gives CASGLAGGLEQYF. This chain connects TRBV2 to TRBJ2-7, with 15 bases lining up with TRBD2. Germline V gene lookup returns CDR1 SNHLY and CDR2 FYNNEI. J was trimmed by 6 bases and V by 8 bases; bases with no gene match: 2. The CDR3 has 13 residues.

The chain carries TRBV28 and TRBJ1-5; TRBD1 matches 8 bases. Germline V gene data show CDR1 as MDHEN and CDR2 as SYDVKM. The CDR3 is 14 residues long. After removal of 6 bases from V and 0 bases from J, the junction contained 1 base not matched to a gene. The CDR3 reads CASRTGVSNQPQHF. DNA for the CDR3: TGTGCCAGCAGGACAGGGGTTAGCAATCAGCCCCAGCATTTT.

The chain joins TRBV4-2 to TRBJ2-3, with 7 bases fitting TRBD2. J was trimmed by 0 bases and V by 0 bases; bases with no gene match: 3. This CDR3 is built from 16 residues. The germline gives CDR1 LGHNA, CDR2 YNFKEQ. The CDR3 sequence: CASSQDRDYSTDTQYF. The CDR3 nucleotides are TGTGCCAGCAGCCAAGACCGGGACTATAGCACAGATACGCAGTATTTT.

For the CDR3, the DNA is TGCGCCAGCAGCTTGATAGGGACAGGGAGTAGCACTGAAGCTTTCTTT. It codes for CASSLIGTGSSTEAFF. J is TRBJ1-1 and V is TRBV5-1; TRBD1 aligns across 9 bases. After removal of 1 base from V and 4 bases from J, the junction contained 8 bases not matched to a gene. Germline-derived CDR1 and CDR2 are SGHRS and YFSETQ. This CDR3 region has 16 residues.

A single count supports this clone. The chain is built from TRBV19 and TRBJ2-3, with TRBD1 matching 7 bases. The V and J ends lost 5 bases and 6 bases, in that order; junction bases with no gene match: 14. From germline, CDR1 is LNHDA and CDR2 SQIVND (reference sequence). This CDR3 contains 16 residues. The CDR3 loop is CASSLFGVGGGDTQYF. In nucleotides, the CDR3 is TGTGCCAGTAGTCTGTTCGGGGTAGGGGGCGGTGATACGCAGTATTTT. Using reference TRBV19 and TRBJ2-3 for the parts outside the CDR3, the full variable domain is DGGITQSPKYLFRKEGQNVTLSCEQNLNHDAMYWYRQDPGQGLRLIYYSQIVNDFQKGDIAEGYSVSREKKESFPLTVTSAQKNPTAFYLCASSLFGVGGGDTQYFGPGTRLTVL.

This clone occurred once. This rearrangement joins TRBV18 to TRBJ1-5; 7 nucleotides match TRBD1. This CDR3 spans 15 amino acids. From germline, CDR1 is KGHSH and CDR2 LQKENI. With 5 bases clipped from V and 3 bases from J, the junction kept 7 bases outside the gene matches. CDR3 in amino acids: CASSEQQGINQPQHF. The CDR3 DNA follows: TGTGCCAGCTCAGAGCAACAGGGGATCAATCAGCCCCAGCATTTT.